The 22 T cell receptor beta chains listed next were all sequenced from one sample in a study of shared clonotypes between healthy human individuals. Method: immunoSEQ multiplex PCR; TCRdb's copy keeps in-frame clones and lacks some. The table has 2 million to 2.5 million clones, 80% to 95% seen once. The sequenced material came from naive CD4+ T cells from PBMCs. The subset was: CD45RA+ positively selected. The receptors stem from a man between 18 and 35 years old in good health. Some clones in this sample may be carry-over from other donors' samples.

This chain uses TRBV11-3 with TRBJ2-5, with 8 bases identical to TRBD2. Gene TRBJ2-7 matches the end of the DNA better, so the J call may be wrong. Germline CDR1 and CDR2: SGHNT and YENEEA. CDR3 length: 13 amino acids. The CDR3 spells CASSLGLAYEQYF. The CDR3 bases are TGTGCCAGCAGCTTGGGACTAGCCTACGAGCAGTACTTC.

As for this clone: The same CDR3 can be traced to other DNA sequences in this sample. The chain joins TRBV2 to TRBJ2-2; the D is unclear. The CDR3 covers 12 residues. The ends were cut back, 8 bases at V and 0 bases at J, with 4 bases in the middle. Germline CDR1 SNHLY, CDR2 FYNNEI. CDR3 amino acids: CASRTNTGELFF. Here the CDR3 DNA reads TGTGCCAGCCGGACGAACACCGGGGAGCTGTTTTTT. Full variable domain (rest looked up from reference TRBV2 and TRBJ2-2): EPEVTQTPSHQVTQMGQEVILRCVPISNHLYFYWYRQILGQKVEFLVSFYNNEISEKSEIFDDQFSVERPDGSNFTLKIRSTKLEDSAMYFCASRTNTGELFFGEGSRLTVL.

CDR3: CASSLRLASQETQYF. The CDR3 bases are TGTGCCAGCAGCCTTAGACTAGCGTCGCAAGAGACCCAGTACTTC. J is TRBJ2-5 and V is TRBV14; 8 positions agree with TRBD2. V gave up 4 bases and J gave up 2 bases; unmatched junction bases: 6. Germline values: CDR1 SGHDN, CDR2 FVKESK. CDR3 size: 15 residues.

V usage is TRBV7-9 and J usage is TRBJ2-2, with TRBD2 as a possible D gene (7 bases). The CDR3 consists of 17 residues. Trimming took 1 base from V and 3 from J, leaving 15 bases between them. Germline V lookup: CDR1 SEHNR, CDR2 FQNEAQ (reference sequence). CDR3 protein: CASSLVSGGAYTGELFF. CDR3 DNA: TGTGCCAGCAGCTTAGTATCGGGGGGCGCTTACACCGGGGAGCTGTTTTTT. The full variable domain, its missing parts supplied by reference TRBV7-9 and TRBJ2-2, is DTGVSQNPRHKITKRGQNVTFRCDPISEHNRLYWYRQTLGQGPEFLTYFQNEAQLEKSRLLSDRFSAERPKGSFSTLEIQRTEQGDSAMYLCASSLVSGGAYTGELFFGEGSRLTVL.

For this clone: This sample also contains other DNA sequences that code for the same CDR3. The V call is TRBV18, the J call TRBJ2-3; D is ambiguous. Per the germline V gene, CDR1 is KGHSH and CDR2 is LQKENI. The CDR3 is 13 residues long. V shed 2 bases and J shed 2 bases, with 5 bases lying between them. The CDR3 spells CASSPGVTDTQYF. For the CDR3, the DNA is TGTGCCAGCTCACCAGGTGTCACAGATACGCAGTATTTT.

The chain employs TRBV19 and TRBJ2-3; D is possibly TRBD1 or TRBD2 (5 bases each). The germline V gene encodes CDR1 LNHDA and CDR2 SQIVND (reference sequence). Between the trimmed V and J ends, which lost 4 bases and 4 bases, there was a span of 9 bases. This CDR3 has 13 residues. The CDR3 protein is CASSTLGADTQYF. CDR3 nucleotide sequence: TGTGCCAGTAGTACCTTGGGGGCAGATACGCAGTATTTT.

The chain has TRBV11-1 and TRBJ1-2; no reliable D call. V lost 4 bases to trimming and J lost 6 bases, with 9 bases between them. Per the germline V gene, CDR1 is SGHAT and CDR2 is FQDESV (reference sequence). The CDR3 has 12 residues. The CDR3 DNA follows: TGTGCCAGCAGCTCAGAGGGAAATGGCTACACCTTC. Protein: CASSSEGNGYTF.

The chain has TRBV5-4 and TRBJ2-2; 8 nucleotides match TRBD1. CDR1 and CDR2 (germline): SGHNT, YYREEE (reference sequence). After removal of 2 bases from V and 4 bases from J, the junction contained 7 bases not matched to a gene. The CDR3 has 16 residues. DNA for the CDR3: TGTGCCAGCAGCTTCCCACAGGGGGTGAGCACCGGGGAGCTGTTTTTT. Its protein is CASSFPQGVSTGELFF.

This chain links TRBV18 with TRBJ2-7; D gene uncertain. The CDR3 loop spans 15 amino acids. CDR1 and CDR2 from the germline V gene are KGHSH and LQKENI. The V end was cut by 6 bases, the J end by 2 bases, with 17 bases between. The CDR3 reads CASSGITDSTYEQYF. CDR3 sequence (DNA): TGTGCCAGCTCCGGCATCACGGATTCAACCTACGAGCAGTACTTC.

This chain connects TRBV10-3 to TRBJ1-2; D not certain. The CDR3 is 15 amino acids. V lost 4 bases and J 3 bases, leaving 15 bases between the germline ends. CDR1 and CDR2 from the germline V gene are ENHRY and SYGVKD. The CDR3 DNA is TGTGCCATCAGTGTGCGGCAGGATACCTACTATGGCTACACCTTC. Translating gives CAISVRQDTYYGYTF.

The chain has TRBV20-1 and TRBJ1-2, with D hard to call. The CDR3 spans 11 residues. V lost 3 bases to trimming and J lost 4 bases, with 6 bases between them. The germline gives CDR1 DFQATT, CDR2 SNEGSKA (reference sequence). The CDR3 sequence: CSASNFYGYTF. CDR3 sequence (DNA): TGCAGTGCTAGTAACTTCTATGGCTACACCTTC.

The chain links TRBV4-3 to TRBJ2-7, with D possibly TRBD2 on 5 matching bases. Trimming pared 0 bases from V and 5 bases from J, leaving 8 bases between. Germline CDR1 is LGHNA and CDR2 is YSLEER. CDR3 length equals 13 residues. In DNA form, the CDR3 reads TGCGCCAGCAGCCAAGACATGGAGGACGAGCAGTACTTC. Translating it yields CASSQDMEDEQYF.

V usage is TRBV19 and J usage is TRBJ2-2, with D tentatively TRBD2 (6 bases). Germline CDR1 reads LNHDA; CDR2 reads SQIVND (reference sequence). This CDR3 region has 15 residues. Trimming removed 3 bases from V and 4 bases from J, with 12 bases in between. Here the CDR3 DNA reads TGTGCCAGTAGTATCGGGGGAGGCACCACCGGGGAGCTGTTTTTT. Residues: CASSIGGGTTGELFF. Based on the CDR3 plus reference TRBV19 and TRBJ2-2, the full variable domain is DGGITQSPKYLFRKEGQNVTLSCEQNLNHDAMYWYRQDPGQGLRLIYYSQIVNDFQKGDIAEGYSVSREKKESFPLTVTSAQKNPTAFYLCASSIGGGTTGELFFGEGSRLTVL.

The chain joins TRBV28 to TRBJ2-5; 8 bases are a match to TRBD1. The CDR3 contains 15 residues. Germline V CDR1 and CDR2: MDHEN, SYDVKM. With 6 bases clipped from V and 5 bases from J, the junction kept 11 bases outside the gene matches. CDR3 protein: CASRATGGEWETQYF. The DNA of the CDR3 is TGTGCCAGCAGGGCTACAGGGGGTGAGTGGGAGACCCAGTACTTC.

The chain has TRBV28 and TRBJ2-5; a weak D match, TRBD1 (6 bases). The CDR3 is 18 residues long. The V and J ends lost 5 bases and 4 bases respectively, with 26 bases between them. Germline V gene lookup returns CDR1 MDHEN and CDR2 SYDVKM. CDR3 amino acids: CASSRPYAGTPTSETQYF. The CDR3 region has the DNA TGTGCCAGCAGTCGCCCCTATGCCGGGACACCGACCTCAGAGACCCAGTACTTC.

This clone showed up just a few times. This rearrangement joins TRBV20-1 to TRBJ1-2, with D unresolved. Germline CDR1 is DFQATT and CDR2 is SNEGSKA (reference sequence). The CDR3 is made up of 11 amino acids. Trimming pared 1 base from V and 7 bases from J, leaving 7 bases between. In DNA form, the CDR3 reads TGCAGTGCTAGAGGGTTGGGTGGCTACACCTTC. Amino acid sequence: CSARGLGGYTF.

The chain is built from TRBV27 and TRBJ2-2; 9 bases fit TRBD1. Losses at the gene ends were 4 bases for V and 6 bases for J; bases not matched to a gene: 3. CDR3 length: 14 amino acids. Germline V gene sequence: CDR1 MNHEY, CDR2 SMNVEV (reference sequence). The CDR3 sequence: CASSSNRGPGELFF. The CDR3 region has the DNA TGTGCCAGCAGTTCGAACAGGGGGCCCGGGGAGCTGTTTTTT.

This clone has just one count. The chain joins TRBV5-1 to TRBJ1-1; no firm D call. The CDR3 contains 12 residues. The ends were cut back, 5 bases at V and 2 bases at J, with 7 bases in the middle. Germline lookup yields CDR1 SGHRS and CDR2 YFSETQ. CDR3 coding DNA: TGCGCCAGCAGAGGGATTAACACTGAAGCTTTCTTT. Its translation: CASRGINTEAFF.

The chain links TRBV7-8 to TRBJ1-1; 8 bases are shared with TRBD1. J was trimmed by 1 base and V by 5 bases; bases with no gene match: 6. From germline, CDR1 is SGHVS and CDR2 FQNEAQ. The CDR3 has 15 amino acids. For the CDR3, the DNA is TGTGCCAGCAGCCCCTCAGGGACAGGGAACACTGAAGCTTTCTTT. This gives the protein CASSPSGTGNTEAFF.

Concerning this clone itself: Other nucleotide sequences from this sample produce the same CDR3. The chain carries TRBV11-2 and TRBJ2-7; perhaps TRBD2 as D (6 bases). V was cut by 5 bases and J by 2 bases, with 10 bases left in between. The CDR3 contains 13 residues. From germline, CDR1 is SGHAT and CDR2 FQNNGV. The CDR3 DNA sequence: TGTGCCAGCAGCCGAACGGGGGCCTACGAGCAGTACTTC. It specifies CASSRTGAYEQYF.

This chain connects TRBV5-4 to TRBJ2-7, with D perhaps TRBD1 (8 bases). Looked up from germline, CDR1 is SGHNT and CDR2 is YYREEE (reference sequence). CDR3 length: 16 residues. V was pared by 5 bases and J by 2 bases, with 20 bases between. CDR3 region: CASSRGAATGAYEQYF. The CDR3 bases are TGTGCCAGCAGTCGGGGGGCTGCGACAGGGGCCTACGAGCAGTACTTC.

The chain couples TRBV5-4 to TRBJ1-1; TRBD1 might be the D (6 bases). The V end lost 4 bases, the J end lost 8 bases, and 15 bases lay between the germline ends. There are 13 residues in the CDR3. CDR1 and CDR2 (germline): SGHNT, YYREEE (reference sequence). As DNA, the CDR3 is TGTGCCAGCAGCGGTACAGGGATGGAAGAAGCTTTCTTT. Translating it yields CASSGTGMEEAFF. Combining the CDR3 with reference TRBV5-4 and TRBJ1-1 gives the whole variable domain ETGVTQSPTHLIKTRGQQVTLRCSSQSGHNTVSWYQQALGQGPQFIFQYYREEENGRGNFPPRFSGLQFPNYSSELNVNALELDDSALYLCASSGTGMEEAFFGQGTRLTVV.